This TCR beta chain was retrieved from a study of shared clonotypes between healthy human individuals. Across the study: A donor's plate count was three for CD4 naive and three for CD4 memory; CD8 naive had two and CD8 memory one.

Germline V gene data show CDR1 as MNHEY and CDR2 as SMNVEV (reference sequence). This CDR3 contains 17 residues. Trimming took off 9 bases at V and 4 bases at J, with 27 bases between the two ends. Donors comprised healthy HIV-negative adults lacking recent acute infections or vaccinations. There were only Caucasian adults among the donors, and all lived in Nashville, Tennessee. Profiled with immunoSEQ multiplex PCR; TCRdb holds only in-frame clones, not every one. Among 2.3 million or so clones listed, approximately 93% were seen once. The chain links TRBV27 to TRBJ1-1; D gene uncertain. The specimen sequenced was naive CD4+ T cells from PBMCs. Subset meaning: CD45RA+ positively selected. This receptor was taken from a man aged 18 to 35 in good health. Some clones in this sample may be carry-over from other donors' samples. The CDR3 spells CASFPFSLGLLGTEAFF. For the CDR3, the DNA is TGTGCCAGTTTCCCGTTCAGTCTTGGTTTGTTGGGCACTGAAGCTTTCTTT.